The sequence of this T cell receptor (beta chain) was determined in a study of shared clonotypes between healthy human individuals. The CDR3 has 16 amino acids. V was pared by 0 bases and J by 4 bases, with 13 bases between. Germline CDR1 and CDR2: KGHSH and LQKENI. Repertoires were generated with immunoSEQ multiplex PCR, while TCRdb's copy carries only in-frame clones and drops some. This repertoire shows 450,000 to 500,000 clones, around 79% found once; its top ten account for around 12%. The gene calls are TRBV18 and TRBJ2-1; D might be TRBD1 (6 bases). The sequencing input was PBMCs. This TCR was sampled from a woman between 40 and 55 years old in good health. Some clones in this sample may be carry-over from other donors' samples. The DNA for the CDR3 is TGTGCCAGCTCACCACCTCGACAGGAAATTTACAATGAGCAGTTCTTC. It translates to CASSPPRQEIYNEQFF.